This T cell receptor beta chain was sequenced for a study of control samples from healthy donors and cancer patients. This clone was observed a single time. The table came from immunoSEQ multiplex PCR; TCRdb's copy has only in-frame clones and leaves some out. This sample has 2,500 to 3,000 clones, with 75% to 80% found just once. From germline, CDR1 is SGHVS and CDR2 FQNEAQ. V lost 5 bases, J lost 7 bases, and 13 bases stayed unmatched. The CDR3 runs to 16 residues. V and J are TRBV7-8 and TRBJ2-2; TRBD2 matches at 7 bases. Sequenced material: formalin-fixed, paraffin-embedded tissue. This TCR was sampled from a male donor with melanoma. The CDR3 nucleotides are TGTGCCAGCAGCCACGGCGGGGGAGGGCCAGGCGGGGAGCTGTTTTTT. Translating gives CASSHGGGGPGGELFF.